This note documents a single T cell receptor (beta chain) sequence. Its antigen is currently unknown. The repertoire was sequenced with immunoSEQ multiplex PCR; TCRdb's copy has only in-frame clones and lacks some. The table includes 250,000 to 350,000 clones, around 69% detected once. The data stem from a study of cytotoxic CD8 clonotypes in ibrutinib-treated CLL. Overall study findings and caveats: Treatment left the uncommon public clonotypes either contracted or stable in frequency. The study sampled sustained-remission and progressing patients at different times. Clonality was elevated at ibrutinib response and had returned toward baseline at progression.

CDR3 length: 14 amino acids. Germline V CDR1 and CDR2: KGHSY, FQNENV. Trimming stripped 7 bases from V and 5 bases from J, with 17 bases between. The TCR sequence derives from a human donor with chronic lymphocytic leukemia. Sample: PBMCs, taken at disease progression, from a patient treated with ibrutinib. The rearrangement links TRBV16 to TRBJ1-2, with a tentative D call TRBD1 (5 bases). In DNA, the CDR3 is TGTGCCAGCACCCCGAGGGGCAGTTCATATGGCTACACCTTC. Its protein is CASTPRGSSYGYTF.